This is a list of T cell receptor beta chains from one sample in a study of T-cell memory formation after mild COVID-19. TCRdb redid the calling of the 5' RACE reads with MiXCR, one entry per CDR3 protein. Altogether around 320,000 distinct CDR3 sequences are present, around 15% being singletons, with the ten largest covering roughly 23%. Source material: PBMCs or a T cell subset sorted from them (not recorded which). Receptors were obtained from a man younger than 30 who had mild COVID-19 (a few samples of this study predate the infection). Cell type and time point are not known. CDR3s include the opening cysteine and the closing phenylalanine or tryptophan. A D gene is named only where the DNA matches it firmly. For some rows the clone size is stated as once, few or many, or as a class when expanded; others skip it.

J: TRBJ2-5
V: TRBV27
D: -
size: -
DNA: TGTGCCAGCAGTTTAGTAGGGTTGGGGACGAAAACGAATGAAGAGACCCAGTACTTC
CDR3: CASSLVGLGTKTNEETQYF

J: TRBJ1-6
V: TRBV7-2
D: -
size: -
DNA: TGTGCCAGCAGCTTAGCCGACCCGATGGGGTCACCCCTCCACTTT
CDR3: CASSLADPMGSPLHF

J: TRBJ2-3
V: TRBV3-1
D: TRBD2
size: few
DNA: TGTGCCAGCAGCCAGGCGGCGGGGAGGGGAGATACGCAGTATTTT
CDR3: CASSQAAGRGDTQYF

J: TRBJ2-2
V: TRBV6-5
D: -
size: once
DNA: TGTGCCAGCAGTTACTCTCCAGGGGACACCGGGGAGCTGTTTTTT
CDR3: CASSYSPGDTGELFF

J: TRBJ1-3
V: TRBV4-3
D: -
size: few
DNA: TGCGCCAGCAGCCACCCGCTCGGGTTTGGAAACACCATATATTTT
CDR3: CASSHPLGFGNTIYF

J: TRBJ2-2
V: TRBV11-1
D: -
size: -
DNA: TGTGCCAGCAGCTTAGACACCAACACCGGGGAGCTGTTTTTT
CDR3: CASSLDTNTGELFF

J: TRBJ1-1
V: TRBV6-2/TRBV6-3
D: TRBD1
size: once
DNA: TGTGCCAGCAGTTATGCACAGGGGCGGATGAACACTGAAGCTTTCTTT
CDR3: CASSYAQGRMNTEAFF

J: TRBJ2-6
V: TRBV5-1
D: TRBD1
size: few
DNA: TGCGCCAGCGGGACAGGCACTTTGTGGGCTGGGGCCAACGTCCTGACTTTC
CDR3: CASGTGTLWAGANVLTF

J: TRBJ1-1
V: TRBV6-2/TRBV6-3
D: -
size: many
DNA: TGTGCCAGCAACACCAACTGGGGCACTGAAGCTTTCTTT
CDR3: CASNTNWGTEAFF

J: TRBJ2-7
V: TRBV9
D: TRBD2
size: few
DNA: TGTGCCAGCACCCACGGGACTAGCGAGGACGAGCAGTACTTC
CDR3: CASTHGTSEDEQYF

J: TRBJ1-5
V: TRBV9
D: -
size: many
DNA: TGTGCCAGCAGCCTCTCTCAGGATCAGCCCCAGCATTTT
CDR3: CASSLSQDQPQHF

J: TRBJ2-1
V: TRBV9
D: -
size: -
DNA: TGTGCCAGCAGCAATGGGGGGACCTCCTACAATGAGCAGTTCTTC
CDR3: CASSNGGTSYNEQFF

J: TRBJ2-1
V: TRBV24-1
D: -
size: many
DNA: TGTGCCACCAGTGCGGCAGGTAGTCCCAACGGGCAGTTCTTC
CDR3: CATSAAGSPNGQFF

J: TRBJ2-5
V: TRBV11-2
D: TRBD1
size: few
DNA: TGTGCCAGCAGCTGGGGACAGGGTCAAGAGACCCAGTACTTC
CDR3: CASSWGQGQETQYF

J: TRBJ1-5
V: TRBV6-4
D: -
size: many
DNA: TGTGCCAGCAGAGAAGTGGGGGATCAGCCCCAGCATTTT
CDR3: CASREVGDQPQHF

J: TRBJ2-1
V: TRBV7-2
D: TRBD2
size: few
DNA: TGTGCCAGCAGCCCCCCCTCCGGGACTAAGCAGTTCTTC
CDR3: CASSPPSGTKQFF

J: TRBJ2-5
V: TRBV7-7
D: TRBD1
size: once
DNA: TGTGCTAGCAAGGACAGGGACCCGTTTGAGACCCAGTACTTC
CDR3: CASKDRDPFETQYF

J: TRBJ2-7
V: TRBV12-3/TRBV12-4
D: -
size: few
DNA: TGTGCCACCGGACAGTTTACCTACGAGCAGTACTTC
CDR3: CATGQFTYEQYF

J: TRBJ2-3
V: TRBV5-8
D: -
size: -
DNA: TGTGCCAGCAGCTTCGGGCCTGATAAGTATTTT
CDR3: CASSFGPDKYF

J: TRBJ1-2
V: TRBV7-2
D: TRBD1
size: few
DNA: TGTGCCAGCAGCTTGGACAGGAGGAATGGCTACACCTTC
CDR3: CASSLDRRNGYTF

J: TRBJ2-1
V: TRBV5-1
D: -
size: few
DNA: TGCGCCAGCAGCACCCGAACCAAAAATGAGCAGTTCTTC
CDR3: CASSTRTKNEQFF

J: TRBJ2-4
V: TRBV2
D: TRBD1
size: -
DNA: TGTGCCAGCAGGAGGGACAGCTTAGCCAAAAACATTCAGTACTTC
CDR3: CASRRDSLAKNIQYF

J: TRBJ1-4
V: TRBV4-1
D: -
size: -
DNA: TGCGCCAGCAGCCTCACAGGACTCGCCGAAAAACTGTTTTTT
CDR3: CASSLTGLAEKLFF